Listed below are T cell receptor beta chains from one sample, sequenced in a study of metastatic and nonmetastatic thyroid tumors. TCRdb re-clonotyped the PCR reads via MiXCR. Here the sample spans about 24,000 clones, under 25% being singletons. Sequencing was carried out using blood. Every receptor here comes from a male donor with papillary thyroid cancer or a benign thyroid nodule (not recorded which). Some clones in this sample may be carry-over from other donors' samples. CDR3s include the opening cysteine and the closing phenylalanine or tryptophan. Fields, in order: CDR3 protein, D gene, J gene, V gene. A D gene is named only where the DNA matches it firmly.

CDR3: CASSRGAGSYNYGYTF; D: .; J: TRBJ1-2; V: TRBV5-5
CDR3: CASKPGLASTDTQYF; D: TRBD2; J: TRBJ2-3; V: TRBV6-1
CDR3: CASSPVPGTFSYEQYF; D: .; J: TRBJ2-7; V: TRBV6-1
CDR3: CATSIGGTLQETQYF; D: .; J: TRBJ2-5; V: TRBV15
CDR3: CASSLEGAGETQYF; D: TRBD1; J: TRBJ2-5; V: TRBV5-1
CDR3: CASSFGRLNTEAFF; D: .; J: TRBJ1-1; V: TRBV12-3/TRBV12-4
CDR3: CSAHYGLAGSVDTQYF; D: TRBD2; J: TRBJ2-3; V: TRBV20-1
CDR3: CASSLVGTTTDTQYF; D: .; J: TRBJ2-3; V: TRBV5-1
CDR3: CSARGTGGEIETQYF; D: TRBD1; J: TRBJ2-5; V: TRBV20-1
CDR3: CASSLLASQAFF; D: .; J: TRBJ1-1; V: TRBV12-3/TRBV12-4
CDR3: CSVTRQSNQPQHF; D: .; J: TRBJ1-5; V: TRBV20-1
CDR3: CASSQDHVAIPYEQYF; D: .; J: TRBJ2-7; V: TRBV4-1
CDR3: CSATRVDNQPQHF; D: .; J: TRBJ1-5; V: TRBV20-1
CDR3: CASRGETYNEQFF; D: .; J: TRBJ2-1; V: TRBV28
CDR3: CSAPTVSLDVYTF; D: .; J: TRBJ1-2; V: TRBV20-1
CDR3: CSAARQGGNSPLHF; D: TRBD1; J: TRBJ1-6; V: TRBV20-1
CDR3: CASSRGTGEGWETQYF; D: TRBD1; J: TRBJ2-5; V: TRBV27
CDR3: CASSEPGTYEQYF; D: .; J: TRBJ2-7; V: TRBV6-1
CDR3: CASRKGGKVYEQYF; D: .; J: TRBJ2-7; V: TRBV13
CDR3: CASNQNNSPLHF; D: .; J: TRBJ1-6; V: TRBV19
CDR3: CASSATSGSNTQGNEQFF; D: TRBD2; J: TRBJ2-1; V: TRBV9
CDR3: CASSYLGTSYEQYF; D: TRBD2; J: TRBJ2-7; V: TRBV6-1
CDR3: CASSEWVIKETQYF; D: .; J: TRBJ2-5; V: TRBV28
CDR3: CASNYVRQGHQPQHF; D: TRBD1; J: TRBJ1-5; V: TRBV6-2/TRBV6-3
CDR3: CASSYPGVLVGANVLTF; D: .; J: TRBJ2-6; V: TRBV9
CDR3: CATSRDRMDTQYF; D: .; J: TRBJ2-3; V: TRBV15
CDR3: CASSLLRRVAGDEQFF; D: TRBD2; J: TRBJ2-1; V: TRBV5-4
CDR3: CSAAGQGNSPLHF; D: TRBD1; J: TRBJ1-6; V: TRBV20-1
CDR3: CASSLTGTGVHTQYF; D: TRBD1; J: TRBJ2-3; V: TRBV11-2
CDR3: CASRRQSNTEAFF; D: .; J: TRBJ1-1; V: TRBV10-1
CDR3: CATDRDNNQPQHF; D: TRBD1; J: TRBJ1-5; V: TRBV10-3
CDR3: CASSIPSGGYNEQFF; D: .; J: TRBJ2-1; V: TRBV19
CDR3: CASSPPMTPSSGNTIYF; D: .; J: TRBJ1-3; V: TRBV5-1